Sequencing of this T cell receptor beta chain was carried out in a study of shared clonotypes between healthy human individuals. General study findings and limits: Lower generation probabilities were found for non-shared clonotypes than for those shared by all four donors. Depth was large, yet rarefaction showed that sorted-subset sequencing was incomplete.

The CDR3 loop spans 18 amino acids. The germline CDR1 and CDR2 sequences are MGHRA and YSYEKL. With V trimmed by 4 bases and J by 6 bases, 19 bases remained unmatched. All donors were Caucasian adults living in Nashville, Tennessee. Methods used by the authors: Quality scores were absent from the junction-only immunoSEQ sequences, so filtering differed. Using immunoSEQ multiplex PCR, the repertoire was profiled, and TCRdb retains in-frame clones only, with some absent. V, J and clone size are taken as reported in that table, and D and trimming were inferred from the DNA itself. Here the sample spans roughly 2.2 million clones, more than 85% being singletons. This clone is a singleton in its sample. Its antigen is as yet unknown.

V usage is TRBV4-1 and J usage is TRBJ1-2; 8 bases map to TRBD1. The sequence came from a man aged 18 to 30 in good health. Some clones in this sample may be carry-over from other donors' samples. Sequenced material: naive CD4+ T cells from PBMCs. Documented subset: CD45RA+ positively selected. The CDR3 protein is CASSPSYIGQGRLHGYTF. DNA for the CDR3: TGCGCCAGCAGCCCGAGCTACATTGGACAGGGCCGCCTCCATGGCTACACCTTC.